The entry that follows covers one T cell receptor beta chain sequence. The data are from a study of blood T cell repertoires in COVID-19. The assay was immunoSEQ multiplex PCR, and TCRdb's table has in-frame clones only and misses some. The sample contains 190,000 or so clones, 80% to 90% of which appear only once. V dropped 0 bases and J dropped 3 bases, with 9 bases sitting between them. Germline CDR1 reads SGDLS; CDR2 reads YYNGEE. The CDR3 has 15 amino acids. Sequenced input: peripheral blood. The chain couples TRBV9 to TRBJ2-2; D unresolved. The sequence was collected from a man between 60 and 70 years old who had recovered from COVID-19. CDR3 residues: CASSVADTYTGELFF. DNA for the CDR3: TGTGCCAGCAGCGTAGCTGACACCTACACCGGGGAGCTGTTTTTT.